This is a list of T cell receptor beta chains from one sample in a study of blood T cells in healthy people across ages. Each CDR3 protein is one row after TCRdb ran MiXCR on the 5' RACE reads. The sample holds around 320,000 distinct CDR3 sequences, roughly 26% seen once. The sequenced material came from blood. The source of these receptors is a woman aged 70-85 years in good health. Both conserved end residues are part of each CDR3. A D gene is named only where the DNA matches it firmly. A clone size is listed for some rows: how often the clone was seen (once, few, many), or a class if it is expanded.

V gene	clone size	J gene	D gene	CDR3 DNA	CDR3 protein
TRBV5-1	few	TRBJ2-3	.	TGCGCCAGCAGCTTGGAAGGGGGACTCACAGATACGCAGTATTTT	CASSLEGGLTDTQYF
TRBV7-9	.	TRBJ1-1	.	TGTGCCAGCAGCCCGCTAATGAACACTGAAGCTTTCTTT	CASSPLMNTEAFF
TRBV21-1	.	TRBJ1-5	.	TGTGCCAGCAACTTTCGACCCCATCAGCCCCAGCATTTT	CASNFRPHQPQHF
TRBV5-1	.	TRBJ2-3	.	TGCGCCAGCAGCTTGGCCTCCCAGGCGGATACGCAGTATTTT	CASSLASQADTQYF
TRBV29-1	.	TRBJ2-2	TRBD2	TGCAGCGTCCACCCTAGCGGAATGAACACCGGGGAGCTGTTTTTT	CSVHPSGMNTGELFF
TRBV18	few	TRBJ2-6	.	TGTGCCAGCTCCCCCCAGGCAGCTGGGGCCAACGTCCTGACTTTC	CASSPQAAGANVLTF
TRBV7-2	.	TRBJ2-1	.	TGTGCCAGCAGCTTAGCGGGAGTGGCCTACAATGAGCAGTTCTTC	CASSLAGVAYNEQFF
TRBV3-1	.	TRBJ2-1	TRBD2	TGTGCCAGCAGCCGTGTCAGCGGGGGGAGGGCCAATGAGCAGTTCTTC	CASSRVSGGRANEQFF
TRBV20-1	.	TRBJ2-1	TRBD2	TGCAGTGCGCGGGATCATCTTAGCGGGAGAGATGAGCAGTTCTTC	CSARDHLSGRDEQFF
TRBV5-1	.	TRBJ2-2	TRBD2	TGCGCCAGCAGCACGGGACTAAACACCGGGGAGCTGTTTTTT	CASSTGLNTGELFF
TRBV7-2	.	TRBJ1-1	.	TGTGCCAGCAGCTTAACCTTGACAGAGGGCGGGCGCACTGAAGCTTTCTTT	CASSLTLTEGGRTEAFF
TRBV5-1	many	TRBJ2-5	TRBD2	TGCGCCAGCAGCTTGCCATTTACTAGCGGGAGTGAAGAGACCCAGTACTTC	CASSLPFTSGSEETQYF
TRBV4-2	.	TRBJ2-5	.	TGTGCCAGCAGCCAACTAGCGACGAAAGAGACCCAGTACTTC	CASSQLATKETQYF
TRBV4-1	few	TRBJ1-4	.	TGCGCCGGCAGCTTCGCCTCCTCTAATGAAAAACTGTTTTTT	CAGSFASSNEKLFF
TRBV5-1	few	TRBJ2-2	.	TGCGCCAGCAGCTTGGAAGGGGGCACCGGGGAGCTGTTTTTT	CASSLEGGTGELFF
TRBV20-1	few	TRBJ2-5	TRBD2	TGCAGTCCCGAGGCAGCGGGGAACTCGGGGACCCAGTACTTC	CSPEAAGNSGTQYF
TRBV10-3	.	TRBJ2-7	.	TGTGCCATCAGTAAACAGGGAGCCTACGAGCAGTACTTC	CAISKQGAYEQYF
TRBV20-1	few	TRBJ2-1	.	TGCAGTGCTAGAGATCGGCGGGGCTCCTACAATGAGCAGTTCTTC	CSARDRRGSYNEQFF
TRBV9	many	TRBJ2-7	.	TGTGCCAGCAGCCCCGACGAGTTCGGGGGAAGGGAGCAGTACTTC	CASSPDEFGGREQYF
TRBV29-1	many	TRBJ1-2	.	TGCAGCGTCTTGATCAGGGGTGACTATGGCTACACCTTC	CSVLIRGDYGYTF
TRBV6-5	many	TRBJ2-5	.	TGTGCCAGCCGGGAGTACGAGACCCAGTACTTC	CASREYETQYF
TRBV10-3	few	TRBJ2-1	TRBD2	TGTGCCATCAGTGCCGAGGCTAGCGGGAGTGGGGTGGATGAGCAGTTCTTC	CAISAEASGSGVDEQFF
TRBV7-2	.	TRBJ2-5	TRBD2	TGTGCCAGCGGAGTTAGAGGAGCGGGAGGCCTAAAGACCCAGTACTTC	CASGVRGAGGLKTQYF
TRBV19	few	TRBJ2-2	.	TGTGCCAGTAATAGTGACAGACGAGGCACCGGGGAGCTGTTTTTT	CASNSDRRGTGELFF
TRBV20-1	few	TRBJ2-7	TRBD2	TGCAGTGCTAGCAGACTAGCGGGCTCCTACGAGCAGTACTTC	CSASRLAGSYEQYF
TRBV12-3/TRBV12-4	many	TRBJ1-4	TRBD1	TGTGCCAGCAGCCCAGGACAGGGGGTATCAACTAATGAAAAACTGTTTTTT	CASSPGQGVSTNEKLFF
TRBV19	few	TRBJ1-4	.	TGTGCCACGGCAGGGAATGGGAATGAGGATGAAAAACCGTTTTTT	CATAGNGNEDEKPFF
TRBV7-8	.	TRBJ2-7	.	TGTGCCAGCAGCTTACAGGAAGCCTCCTCCGGGCAGTACTTC	CASSLQEASSGQYF
TRBV6-1	once	TRBJ2-7	TRBD1	TGTGCCAGCAGCTCGGGACAGTACTCCTACGAGCAGTACTTC	CASSSGQYSYEQYF
TRBV3-1	few	TRBJ1-2	TRBD1	TGTGCCAGCAGCCATCTACCGACAGGGGGGCAGTATGGCTACACCTTC	CASSHLPTGGQYGYTF
TRBV14	few	TRBJ1-4	.	TGTGCCAGCAGCCCGGACCTGGGAACTAATGAAAAACTGTTTTTT	CASSPDLGTNEKLFF
TRBV7-2	.	TRBJ2-3	.	TGTGCCAGCAGCGCCCCTTCTCGAAATACGCAGTATTTT	CASSAPSRNTQYF
TRBV7-2	few	TRBJ2-7	TRBD2	TGTGCCAGCAGCTCGGGACTAGCGGGACAATACGAGCAGTACTTC	CASSSGLAGQYEQYF